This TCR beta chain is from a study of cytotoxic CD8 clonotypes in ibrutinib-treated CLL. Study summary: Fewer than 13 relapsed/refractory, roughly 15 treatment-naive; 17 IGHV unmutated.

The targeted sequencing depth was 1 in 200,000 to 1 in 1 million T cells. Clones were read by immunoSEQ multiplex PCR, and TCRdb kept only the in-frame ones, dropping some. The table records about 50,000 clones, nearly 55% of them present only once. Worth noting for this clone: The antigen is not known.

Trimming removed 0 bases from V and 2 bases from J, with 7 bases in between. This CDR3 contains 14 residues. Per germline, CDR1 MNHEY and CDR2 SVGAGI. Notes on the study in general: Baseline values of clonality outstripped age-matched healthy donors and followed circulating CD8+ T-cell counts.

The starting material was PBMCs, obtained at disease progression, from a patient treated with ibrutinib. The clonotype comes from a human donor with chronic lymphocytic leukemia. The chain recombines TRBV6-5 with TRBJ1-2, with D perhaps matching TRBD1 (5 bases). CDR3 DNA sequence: TGTGCCAGCAGTTACTCGACAGTGAACTATGGCTACACCTTC. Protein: CASSYSTVNYGYTF.